Each of the 28 T cell receptor beta chains below was sequenced from the same sample in a study of blood T cell repertoires in COVID-19. Sequenced by immunoSEQ multiplex PCR; TCRdb stores in-frame clones only, minus some. In the table there are about 83,000 clones, around 84% of which are singletons. The sequencing sample was made of peripheral blood. The origin of the receptors is a man at least 80 years old with active or convalescent COVID-19.

This sequence joins TRBV2 and TRBJ1-6, with 9 bases identical to TRBD1. From germline, CDR1 is SNHLY and CDR2 FYNNEI. This CDR3 spans 13 amino acids. Trimming cost V 7 bases and J 10 bases; bases outside gene matches: 5. CDR3 DNA: TGTGCCAGCAAGACAGGGGGATACTCACCCCTCCACTTT. This gives the protein CASKTGGYSPLHF.

The chain couples TRBV5-6 to TRBJ1-2; no definite D call. CDR3 size: 12 residues. V shed 1 base and J shed 4 bases, with 5 bases lying between them. In germline, CDR1 is SGHDT, CDR2 YYEEEE. Here the CDR3 reads CASSLTGYGYTF. The CDR3 nucleotides read TGTGCCAGCAGCTTGACCGGCTATGGCTACACCTTC. Full variable domain (remainder filled in from reference TRBV5-6 and TRBJ1-2): DAGVTQSPTHLIKTRGQQVTLRCSPKSGHDTVSWYQQALGQGPQFIFQYYEEEERQRGNFPDRFSGHQFPNYSSELNVNALLLGDSALYLCASSLTGYGYTFGSGTRLTVV.

The rearrangement links TRBV2 to TRBJ1-5; D remains ambiguous. The germline V gene encodes CDR1 SNHLY and CDR2 FYNNEI. Between the trimmed V and J ends, which lost 4 bases and 11 bases, there was a span of 21 bases. This CDR3 is built from 15 residues. The CDR3 spells CASSADSGNIIAQHF. DNA of the CDR3: TGTGCCAGCAGTGCCGATTCCGGGAACATTATCGCCCAGCATTTT.

The chain carries TRBV18 and TRBJ2-2; 7 bases align to TRBD1. V trimming: 0 bases; J trimming: 1 base; junction bases outside the gene matches: 8. The CDR3 sequence is 18 residues long. CDR1 and CDR2 (germline): KGHSH, LQKENI. CDR3 DNA: TGTGCCAGCTCACCACCGCGACGGACAGGCCTGAACACCGGGGAGCTGTTTTTT. Amino acids: CASSPPRRTGLNTGELFF.

The table lists this clone with a few counts. CDR3 nucleotide sequence: TGTGCCAGCAGCTTAGACGGGACAGGGATTGACTATGGCTACACCTTC. The encoded protein is CASSLDGTGIDYGYTF. The chain is built from TRBV11-2 and TRBJ1-2; 9 bases are shared with TRBD1. This CDR3 comprises 16 residues. Germline assignment: CDR1 SGHAT and CDR2 FQNNGV. J was trimmed by 3 bases and V by 0 bases; bases with no gene match: 5. Full variable domain (missing parts from reference TRBV11-2 and TRBJ1-2): EAGVAQSPRYKIIEKRQSVAFWCNPISGHATLYWYQQILGQGPKLLIQFQNNGVVDDSQLPKDRFSAERLKGVDSTLKIQPAKLEDSAVYLCASSLDGTGIDYGYTFGSGTRLTVV.

V is TRBV3-1 (or the pseudogene TRBV3-2) and J is TRBJ1-2; 8 bases align to TRBD1. Per germline, CDR1 LGHDT and CDR2 YNNKEL (reference sequence). The CDR3 contains 15 residues. Unmatched junction bases numbered 9, after V lost 1 base and J lost 8 bases. The CDR3 DNA follows: TGTGCCAGCAGCCAAGTCCCCGGACAGGGAGACGGCTACACCTTC. It is translated as CASSQVPGQGDGYTF.

The J gene is TRBJ1-4, the V gene TRBV11-2, with TRBD1 matching over 9 bases. With 4 bases clipped from V and 5 bases from J, the junction kept 5 bases outside the gene matches. This CDR3 is built from 15 residues. Germline CDR1 is SGHAT and CDR2 is FQNNGV. The CDR3 DNA sequence: TGTGCCAGCAGCTCCAGGACAGGGGAGAATGAAAAACTGTTTTTT. Translation gives CASSSRTGENEKLFF.

V and J are TRBV11-2 and TRBJ2-5; 8 bases line up with TRBD2. With 5 bases clipped from V and 5 bases from J, the junction kept 7 bases outside the gene matches. Germline V lookup: CDR1 SGHAT, CDR2 FQNNGV. The CDR3 loop spans 14 amino acids. The CDR3 DNA reads TGTGCCAGCAGCGCGCGGGAGGTTAGCGAGACCCAGTACTTC. Translating gives CASSAREVSETQYF.

The chain employs TRBV27 and TRBJ1-1; TRBD1 is a possible D gene (5 bases). Trimming removed 7 bases at V and 3 bases at J, with 21 bases between. The germline CDR1 and CDR2 sequences are MNHEY and SMNVEV (reference sequence). CDR3 length equals 16 residues. In DNA form, the CDR3 reads TGTGCCAGCACCCCCCGTGGGCGGGGACTGTACACTGAAGCTTTCTTT. Encoded protein: CASTPRGRGLYTEAFF.

This clone was seen just once. This sequence joins TRBV6-5 and TRBJ1-4; D is perhaps TRBD1 (6 bases). Deletions cut 5 bases from V and 6 bases from J, with 13 bases between. The germline CDR1 and CDR2 sequences are MNHEY and SVGAGI. This CDR3 spans 14 amino acids. The CDR3 loop is CASSRTVVDEKLFF. Here the CDR3 DNA reads TGTGCCAGCAGTAGGACAGTCGTGGATGAAAAACTGTTTTTT.

About this clone itself: Distinct nucleotide sequences in the sample also encode this CDR3. This chain links TRBV6-1 with TRBJ1-2, with 8 bases matching TRBD1. Per the germline V gene, CDR1 is MNHNS and CDR2 is SASEGT. This CDR3 region has 13 residues. The V gene end was trimmed by 1 base and the J gene end by 6 bases; junction bases not matched to a gene: 1. The CDR3 region has the DNA TGTGCCAGCAGTGAAGAACAGGGGGATGGCTACACCTTC. Protein sequence: CASSEEQGDGYTF.

This clone was seen just once. The CDR3 nucleotides are TGTGCCAGCAGCCGACGGACAGGGAACTATGGCTACACCTTC. Translating gives CASSRRTGNYGYTF. This sequence joins TRBV5-4 and TRBJ1-2, with 8 bases fitting TRBD1. Trimming took 4 bases from V and 2 from J; bases not matched to a gene: 4. Germline V CDR1 and CDR2: SGHNT, YYREEE (reference sequence). The CDR3 is made up of 14 amino acids.

The rearrangement joins TRBV11-3 to TRBJ2-1, with D possibly TRBD2 on 5 matching bases. In germline, CDR1 is SGHNT, CDR2 YENEEA. V lost 5 bases to trimming and J lost 3 bases, with 14 bases between them. The CDR3 is 15 residues long. CDR3 coding DNA: TGTGCCAGCAGCCTAGCCGCACTAGTCTACAATGAGCAGTTCTTC. Amino acid sequence: CASSLAALVYNEQFF. Full variable domain (missing parts from reference TRBV11-3 and TRBJ2-1): EAGVVQSPRYKIIEKKQPVAFWCNPISGHNTLYWYLQNLGQGPELLIRYENEEAVDDSQLPKDRFSAERLKGVDSTLKIQPAELGDSAVYLCASSLAALVYNEQFFGPGTRLTVL.

V is TRBV10-3 and J is TRBJ1-1, with 8 nucleotides matching TRBD1. The V gene's germline CDR1 is ENHRY and CDR2 SYGVKD. Trimming removed 3 bases from V and 6 bases from J; junction bases left unmatched: 9. This CDR3 is 15 amino acids long. CDR3 DNA sequence: TGTGCCATCAGTGATGGGGCAGGGGGCTTCGCTGAAGCTTTCTTT. As protein: CAISDGAGGFAEAFF.

The chain couples TRBV19 to TRBJ1-4, with D possibly being TRBD1 (5 bases). The ends were cut back, 5 bases at V and 8 bases at J, with 15 bases in the middle. Per germline, CDR1 LNHDA and CDR2 SQIVND (reference sequence). The CDR3 loop spans 14 amino acids. This CDR3 reads CASSPGQAIEKLFF. The CDR3 region has the DNA TGTGCCAGTAGTCCTGGACAAGCAATCGAAAAACTGTTTTTT.

This clone showed up just a few times. The chain carries TRBV6-5 and TRBJ1-3; 7 nucleotides agree with TRBD1. In germline, CDR1 is MNHEY, CDR2 SVGAGI. The ends lost 6 bases at V and 1 base at J; junction bases unmatched: 6. This CDR3 region has 15 residues. CDR3 residues: CASSPTGASGNTIYF. CDR3 bases: TGTGCCAGCAGCCCAACAGGGGCATCTGGAAACACCATATATTTT.

V is TRBV9 and J is TRBJ2-1, with 9 bases lining up with TRBD2. The CDR3 contains 17 residues. Germline CDR1 reads SGDLS; CDR2 reads YYNGEE. Trimming cost V 0 bases and J 2 bases; bases outside gene matches: 6. Written as DNA, the CDR3 is TGTGCCAGCAGCGTAGCTGGTGGCGGGGGGGCCTACAATGAGCAGTTCTTC. This gives the protein CASSVAGGGGAYNEQFF.

The V gene is TRBV5-1, the J gene TRBJ1-4; D remains unclear. CDR1 is SGHRS and CDR2 is YFSETQ in the germline V gene. V lost 0 bases and J 3 bases, leaving 6 bases between the germline ends. The CDR3 runs to 14 residues. DNA of the CDR3: TGCGCCAGCAGCTTGGGTTCGTCTAATGAAAAACTGTTTTTT. Amino acids: CASSLGSSNEKLFF. Together with reference TRBV5-1 and TRBJ1-4, the CDR3 gives the full variable domain: KAGVTQTPRYLIKTRGQQVTLSCSPISGHRSVSWYQQTPGQGLQFLFEYFSETQRNKGNFPGRFSGRQFSNSRSEMNVSTLELGDSALYLCASSLGSSNEKLFFGSGTQLSVL.

This clone occurred once. The genes are TRBV19 and TRBJ1-5, with D possibly being TRBD1 (5 bases). This CDR3 comprises 17 residues. Trimming shortened V by 9 bases and J by 4 bases, and 25 bases separated the two germline ends. CDR1 LNHDA and CDR2 SQIVND come from the germline V gene (reference sequence). The CDR3 nucleotides read TGTGCCAGCCATACACCCGGAGGGGCCCTACAGAATCAGCCCCAGCATTTT. This gives the protein CASHTPGGALQNQPQHF. Variable domain in full (rest from reference TRBV19 and TRBJ1-5): DGGITQSPKYLFRKEGQNVTLSCEQNLNHDAMYWYRQDPGQGLRLIYYSQIVNDFQKGDIAEGYSVSREKKESFPLTVTSAQKNPTAFYLCASHTPGGALQNQPQHFGDGTRLSIL.

V is TRBV6-5 and J is TRBJ1-5, with a weak D call TRBD1 (6 bases). Germline CDR1 MNHEY, CDR2 SVGAGI. V gave up 8 bases and J gave up 0 bases, with 11 bases separating them. There are 14 residues in the CDR3. The CDR3, as DNA: TGTGCCAGCGCCGGACAGCTTAGCAATCAGCCCCAGCATTTT. It specifies CASAGQLSNQPQHF.

This clone was found once. The V and J genes are TRBV5-4 and TRBJ2-1; TRBD2 matches 8 bases. V dropped 1 base and J dropped 2; count of bases not matched to a gene: 5. The CDR3 is 16 amino acids. CDR1 and CDR2 from the germline V gene are SGHNT and YYREEE (reference sequence). The CDR3 DNA sequence: TGTGCCAGCAGCTTGCCGAACGGGGGGGCCTACAATGAGCAGTTCTTC. Protein sequence: CASSLPNGGAYNEQFF.

The gene calls are TRBV5-4 and TRBJ2-3, with 10 bases matching TRBD2. CDR3 length: 17 residues. Trimming cost V 4 bases and J 2 bases; bases outside gene matches: 10. CDR1 and CDR2 from the germline V gene are SGHNT and YYREEE (reference sequence). The CDR3 DNA follows: TGTGCCAGCAGCCCTATCGGGACTAGCGAATACACAGATACGCAGTATTTT. Residues: CASSPIGTSEYTDTQYF. The complete variable domain, with remaining parts taken from reference TRBV5-4 and TRBJ2-3, reads ETGVTQSPTHLIKTRGQQVTLRCSSQSGHNTVSWYQQALGQGPQFIFQYYREEENGRGNFPPRFSGLQFPNYSSELNVNALELDDSALYLCASSPIGTSEYTDTQYFGPGTRLTVL.

The CDR3 sequence is CASSPDNEQFF. Here the CDR3 DNA reads TGTGCCAGCAGCCCTGACAATGAGCAGTTCTTC. The rearrangement links TRBV16 to TRBJ2-1; D is unclear. The CDR3 length is 11 residues. Trimming removed 4 bases at V and 5 bases at J, with 3 bases between. Germline assignment: CDR1 KGHSY and CDR2 FQNENV.

V gene TRBV5-1 combines with J gene TRBJ1-1; no reliable D call. The CDR3 totals 15 residues. V gave up 0 bases and J gave up 4 bases, with 13 bases separating them. Germline V CDR1 and CDR2: SGHRS, YFSETQ. The chain's CDR3 is CASSLDGQAGTEAFF. The CDR3 DNA reads as TGCGCCAGCAGCTTGGATGGGCAGGCGGGCACTGAAGCTTTCTTT.

The chain employs TRBV10-3 and TRBJ1-2, with TRBD1 matching over 7 bases. Germline lookup yields CDR1 ENHRY and CDR2 SYGVKD. This CDR3 is 15 amino acids long. V dropped 0 bases and J dropped 4; count of bases not matched to a gene: 5. In DNA, the CDR3 is TGTGCCATCAGTGAGTCAGGACAGGAAATCTATGGCTACACCTTC. This codes for CAISESGQEIYGYTF.

J is TRBJ1-2 and V is TRBV19; the match to TRBD1 covers 7 bases. Germline lookup yields CDR1 LNHDA and CDR2 SQIVND (reference sequence). V trimming: 5 bases; J trimming: 7 bases; junction bases outside the gene matches: 13. This CDR3 is built from 15 residues. CDR3 in DNA: TGTGCCAGTAGTCCCTGGACAGGCAGTAGCGGTGGCTACACCTTC. Translated, it gives CASSPWTGSSGGYTF.

The rearrangement uses TRBV11-3 and TRBJ2-3; 10 nucleotides align to TRBD2. This CDR3 is 15 amino acids long. V gave up 5 bases and J gave up 9 bases; unmatched junction bases: 11. Germline V gives CDR1 SGHNT, CDR2 YENEEA. The CDR3 loop reads CASSPMGTSERTQYF. The CDR3 DNA sequence: TGTGCCAGCAGCCCCATGGGGACTAGCGAGAGGACGCAGTATTTT.

The rearrangement joins TRBV18 to TRBJ1-3; no firm D call. Deletions cut 7 bases from V and 8 bases from J, with 12 bases between. CDR1 KGHSH and CDR2 LQKENI come from the germline V gene. CDR3 length equals 12 residues. The CDR3 nucleotides read TGTGCCAGCTACCGGGTAACGGACACCATATATTTT. Its translation: CASYRVTDTIYF. The full variable domain, with the rest looked up from reference TRBV18 and TRBJ1-3, is NAGVMQNPRHLVRRRGQEARLRCSPMKGHSHVYWYRQLPEEGLKFMVYLQKENIIDESGMPKERFSAEFPKEGPSILRIQQVVRGDSAAYFCASYRVTDTIYFGEGSWLTVV.